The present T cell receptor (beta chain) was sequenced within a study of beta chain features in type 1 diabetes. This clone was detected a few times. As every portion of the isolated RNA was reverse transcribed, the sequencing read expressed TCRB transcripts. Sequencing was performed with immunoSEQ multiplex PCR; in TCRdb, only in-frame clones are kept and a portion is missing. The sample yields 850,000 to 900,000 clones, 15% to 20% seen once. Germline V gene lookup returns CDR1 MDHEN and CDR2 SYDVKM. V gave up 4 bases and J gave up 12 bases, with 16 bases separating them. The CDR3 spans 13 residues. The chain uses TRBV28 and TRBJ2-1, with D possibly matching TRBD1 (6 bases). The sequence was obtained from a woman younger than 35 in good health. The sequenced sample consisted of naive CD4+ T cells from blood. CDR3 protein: CASSSTGHRRQFF. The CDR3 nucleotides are TGTGCCAGCAGTTCTACAGGGCACCGACGGCAGTTCTTC.